These 14 T cell receptor beta chains originate from one sample sequenced in a study of beta chain features in type 1 diabetes. Reverse transcribing all isolated RNA meant expressed TCRB transcripts were sequenced. This table comes from immunoSEQ multiplex PCR, and its TCRdb copy is limited to in-frame clones, with some not included. The sample has almost 350,000 clones; approximately 10% are singletons. No antigen is known for these receptors. Study-wide findings and caveats: Shortening of TCRB CDR3s, moderate but significant, appeared in all four CD4+ subsets of Type 1 diabetes patients.

Source material: central memory CD4+ T cells from blood. The source is a man aged 25-45 years with type 1 diabetes.

This clone was seen only a few times. The identical CDR3 is also encoded by other nucleotide sequences in the sample. The chain is built from TRBV7-2 and TRBJ2-7; D is possibly TRBD1 (6 bases). V lost 0 bases and J 0 bases, leaving 9 bases between the germline ends. The CDR3 runs 15 residues. Germline CDR1 and CDR2: SGHTA and FQGNSA. The CDR3 is CASSLAAGASYEQYF. In DNA, the CDR3 is TGTGCCAGCAGCTTAGCGGCAGGGGCCTCCTACGAGCAGTACTTC.

In its sample, this clone was seen many times. The chain combines TRBV7-2 with TRBJ2-3, with 10 positions matching TRBD2. The CDR3 consists of 18 residues. The junction had 9 bases not matched to a gene; V was cut back by 1 base and J by 2 bases. CDR1 is SGHTA and CDR2 is FQGNSA in the germline V gene. Here the CDR3 DNA reads TGTGCCAGCAGCTTAGGGTGGGCTAGCGGGGGTTACACAGATACGCAGTATTTT. Amino acid sequence: CASSLGWASGGYTDTQYF. The full variable domain, with the rest looked up from reference TRBV7-2 and TRBJ2-3, is GAGVSQSPSNKVTEKGKDVELRCDPISGHTALYWYRQSLGQGLEFLIYFQGNSAPDKSGLPSDRFSAERTGGSVSTLTIQRTQQEDSAVYLCASSLGWASGGYTDTQYFGPGTRLTVL.

The V gene is TRBV7-9, the J gene TRBJ1-2; a possible D gene is TRBD1 (6 bases). CDR1 and CDR2 from the germline V gene are SEHNR and FQNEAQ (reference sequence). This CDR3 has 14 residues. Deletions cut 3 bases from V and 3 bases from J, with 11 bases between. The CDR3: CASSLDSGYYGYTF. Written as DNA, the CDR3 is TGTGCCAGCAGCTTGGACAGTGGATACTATGGCTACACCTTC.

The V gene is TRBV18, the J gene TRBJ1-4; possible D gene TRBD1, 5 bases. Per the germline V gene, CDR1 is KGHSH and CDR2 is LQKENI. V gave up 6 bases and J gave up 1 base, with 9 bases separating them. The CDR3 length is 14 residues. The DNA of the CDR3 is TGTGCCAGCTCGTGGGGGGAAACTAATGAAAAACTGTTTTTT. The encoded protein is CASSWGETNEKLFF.

This clone was counted between two and nine times. The chain employs TRBV5-1 and TRBJ2-7; the match to TRBD1 covers 8 bases. Germline CDR1 is SGHRS and CDR2 is YFSETQ. The trim removed 3 bases at V and 5 bases at J, leaving 10 bases unmatched. The CDR3 covers 15 residues. The CDR3 DNA follows: TGCGCCAGCAGCTCGGAACCAAACAGGGGGAACGAGCAGTACTTC. Translation: CASSSEPNRGNEQYF.

This clone was counted a few times. The gene calls are TRBV11-2 and TRBJ1-1; 8 nucleotides align to TRBD1. The junction had 7 bases not matched to a gene; V was cut back by 7 bases and J by 3 bases. Germline values: CDR1 SGHAT, CDR2 FQNNGV. There are 14 residues in the CDR3. This CDR3 reads CASTRGQGHTEAFF. The CDR3 DNA reads as TGTGCCAGCACCCGAGGACAGGGTCACACTGAAGCTTTCTTT.

The chain carries TRBV7-2 and TRBJ1-1; no reliable D call. V shed 4 bases and J shed 6 bases, with 12 bases lying between them. Germline-derived CDR1 and CDR2 are SGHTA and FQGNSA. The CDR3 runs 13 residues. The CDR3 DNA is TGTGCCAGCAGCTCCCCTCGGAAGTCTGAAGCTTTCTTT. It encodes CASSSPRKSEAFF.

The genes are TRBV18 and TRBJ2-7; either TRBD1 or TRBD2 may fit D (5 bases each). Trimming took off 3 bases at V and 5 bases at J, with 8 bases between the two ends. The CDR3 runs to 12 residues. The germline V gene has CDR1 KGHSH and CDR2 LQKENI. CDR3 sequence (DNA): TGTGCCAGCTCACCTCAGGGAGACGAGCAGTACTTC. Amino acids: CASSPQGDEQYF.

This chain joins TRBV30 and TRBJ1-2, with D unresolved. V was clipped by 2 bases and J by 4 bases, with 11 bases between them. The V gene's germline CDR1 is GTSNPN and CDR2 SVGIG (reference sequence). This CDR3 is 13 amino acids long. CDR3 DNA sequence: TGTGCCTGGAGTAAGGACCATAGCTATGGCTACACCTTC. Its protein product is CAWSKDHSYGYTF. The whole variable domain, filled in from reference TRBV30 and TRBJ1-2, reads SQTIHQWPATLVQPVGSPLSLECTVEGTSNPNLYWYRQAAGRGLQLLFYSVGIGQISSEVPQNLSASRPQDRQFILSSKKLLLSDSGFYLCAWSKDHSYGYTFGSGTRLTVV.

The CDR3, as DNA: TGTGCCAGCAGCCTCCGGGACGCCAAAGAGACCCAGTACTTC. This encodes CASSLRDAKETQYF. This chain joins TRBV7-9 and TRBJ2-5; D tentatively reads TRBD1 or TRBD2 (5 bases each). Germline V gene sequence: CDR1 SEHNR, CDR2 FQNEAQ (reference sequence). This CDR3 contains 14 residues. The ends were cut back, 5 bases at V and 3 bases at J, with 13 bases in the middle.

This clone was recorded a few times. The chain couples TRBV4-1 to TRBJ2-5, with 10 bases lining up with TRBD2. V shed 4 bases, J shed 5 bases, and the junction held 7 bases outside the gene matches. Germline V gene sequence: CDR1 MGHRA, CDR2 YSYEKL. The CDR3 spans 15 residues. Here the CDR3 reads CASSRGSGGTETQYF. The CDR3 coding sequence is TGCGCCAGCAGCCGAGGTAGCGGGGGGACGGAGACCCAGTACTTC.

The table lists this clone with many counts. Other DNA sequences in this sample translate to the same CDR3. The gene calls are TRBV6-6 and TRBJ2-5; unclear D gene. V gave up 0 bases and J gave up 1 base, with 6 bases separating them. The CDR3 consists of 14 residues. Germline lookup yields CDR1 MNHNY and CDR2 SVGAGI (reference sequence). The CDR3 bases are TGTGCCAGCAGTTACTCGGCGGCCCAAGAGACCCAGTACTTC. Protein: CASSYSAAQETQYF.

This clone was seen a few times. V is TRBV20-1 and J is TRBJ2-7; unclear D gene. Germline assignment: CDR1 DFQATT and CDR2 SNEGSKA (reference sequence). This CDR3 has 11 amino acids. Trimming removed 0 bases from V and 7 bases from J, with 7 bases in between. CDR3 nucleotide sequence: TGCAGTGCTAGAGAAAACGAGGAGCAGTACTTC. It is translated as CSARENEEQYF.

This clone has only a few counts. The rearrangement joins TRBV10-3 to TRBJ2-3; 11 bases agree with TRBD2. Germline V gene sequence: CDR1 ENHRY, CDR2 SYGVKD. This CDR3 spans 15 amino acids. V lost 5 bases to trimming and J lost 3 bases; unmatched junction nucleotides: 4. CDR3 residues: CAISPSGGSTDTQYF. CDR3 DNA sequence: TGTGCCATCAGTCCTAGCGGGGGGAGTACAGATACGCAGTATTTT.